These T cell receptor beta chains were read from a single sample in a study of cytomegalovirus exposure and HLA in healthy donors. Profiling relied on immunoSEQ multiplex PCR, and the TCRdb table lists in-frame clones only, not all of them. Across 150,000 to 250,000 clones, the top ten clones capture less than 0.9% of the sample. Sequenced sample: PBMCs. The receptors come from a boy under 18 in good health and CMV-seronegative. Both conserved end residues are part of each CDR3. D genes are given only for firm matches.

j_call d_call v_call cdr3_nt cdr3_aa
TRBJ2-3 NA TRBV5-1 TGCGCCAGCAGCTCCGGTCCAGATACGCAGTATTTT CASSSGPDTQYF
TRBJ1-3 TRBD1 TRBV7-2 TGTGCCAGCAGGAGATCGCTTGGACAGGGAGATAACACCATATATTTT CASRRSLGQGDNTIYF
TRBJ1-6 TRBD1 TRBV6-6 TGTGCCAGCGGGACAGGGCTGGATTCACCCCTCCACTTT CASGTGLDSPLHF
TRBJ1-1 NA TRBV6-6 TGTGCCACTCTACCTACGTGGGGAGAGGACACTGAAGCTTTCTTT CATLPTWGEDTEAFF
TRBJ2-3 NA TRBV6-5 TGTGCCAGCAGTTACGGCCCGGGGGGCCGAACAGATACGCAGTATTTT CASSYGPGGRTDTQYF
TRBJ1-2 NA TRBV19 TGTGCCAGTACCGCTGGGGTCAGGGTACATGGCTACACCTTC CASTAGVRVHGYTF
TRBJ2-5 NA TRBV5-1 TGCGCCAGCAGCTTGGGTCTTGCGGGGGCTTGGGAGACCCAGTACTTC CASSLGLAGAWETQYF
TRBJ2-1 TRBD2 TRBV2 TGTGCCAGCAGCAGAGCGACTAGCGGGACTCTAACCTACAATGAGCAGTTCTTC CASSRATSGTLTYNEQFF
TRBJ1-2 NA TRBV6-5 TGTGCCAGCAGTTCCCACAATTCGGGCGGGTTAAGCTACACCTTC CASSSHNSGGLSYTF
TRBJ2-5 NA TRBV10-1 TGCGCCAGCAGTGCCGGTGCAAAAGAGACCCAGTACTTC CASSAGAKETQYF
TRBJ1-1 NA TRBV5-5 TGTGCCAGCAGCTTCAGGGGTCAGGGCTATATTGGAACTGAAGCTTTCTTT CASSFRGQGYIGTEAFF
TRBJ1-1 NA TRBV4-2 TGTGCCAGCAGCCAAGAGCACCGACAGACCCACGAAGCTTTCTTT CASSQEHRQTHEAFF
TRBJ1-2 NA TRBV15 TGTGCCACCAGCAGAGACATCAGGGAATTAGACTATGGCTACACCTTC CATSRDIRELDYGYTF
TRBJ2-7 TRBD2 TRBV7-6 TGTGCCAGCAGCTTGGGGACTAGCGGGGAGTTCTCCTACGAGCAGTACTTC CASSLGTSGEFSYEQYF
TRBJ1-6 NA TRBV4-1 TGCGCCAGCAGCCAAGGCCAGGCGGGTTCACCCCTCCACTTT CASSQGQAGSPLHF
TRBJ1-6 NA TRBV4-1 TGCGCCAGCAGTCAACCGGGACTAGGGCGTTCACCCCTCCACTTT CASSQPGLGRSPLHF
TRBJ2-7 NA TRBV13 TGTGCCAGCAGCTCCAGGGGATCGGACGAGCAGTACTTC CASSSRGSDEQYF
TRBJ2-2 TRBD1 TRBV9 TGTGCCAGCAGCGTAGACAGGGGAGACACCGGGGAGCTGTTTTTT CASSVDRGDTGELFF
TRBJ1-5 TRBD1 TRBV19 TGTGCCAGCGAGGGGGCCCGAAATCAGCCCCAGCATTTT CASEGARNQPQHF
TRBJ1-2 NA TRBV6-5 TGTGCCAGCAGTTACTCCCGGACAGCATATGGCTACACCTTC CASSYSRTAYGYTF
TRBJ2-2 TRBD2 TRBV27 TGTGCCAGCAGGATAAGCGGGGGGGGGAACACCGGGGAGCTGTTTTTT CASRISGGGNTGELFF
TRBJ2-2 NA TRBV19 TGTGCCAGTAGTGAGGGATTCCACACCGGGGAGCTGTTTTTT CASSEGFHTGELFF
TRBJ2-7 TRBD1 TRBV7-9 TGTGCCAGCAGCCGCACAGGGGATTTCTCCTACGAGCAGTACTTC CASSRTGDFSYEQYF
TRBJ1-6 TRBD1 TRBV2 TGTGCCAGCAGTGAAATGGGACAGGGCTTTCAAGGAAATTCACCCCTCCACTTT CASSEMGQGFQGNSPLHF
TRBJ2-7 TRBD1 TRBV2 TGTGCCAGCAGCCCCTACTTCGGACAGGGAGACGAGCAGTACTTC CASSPYFGQGDEQYF
TRBJ2-3 TRBD2 TRBV9 TGTGCCAGCAGCGCCTCACTAGCGGAGGTTTCAGATACGCAGTATTTT CASSASLAEVSDTQYF
TRBJ2-5 TRBD2 TRBV2 TGTGCCAGTACCGGCGGACTAGTAAAAGAGACCCAGTACTTC CASTGGLVKETQYF
TRBJ1-1 TRBD1 TRBV9 TGTGTCAGCAGCGCGGGACAGGGGAGGAACACTGAAGCTTTCTTT CVSSAGQGRNTEAFF
TRBJ2-2 NA TRBV4-1 TGCGCCAGCAGCCAAGCAGAGAGGGCGGGGACCGGGGAGCTGTTTTTT CASSQAERAGTGELFF
TRBJ1-3 NA TRBV19 TGTGCCAGCTCCCCCCTCGACGCGGGCTCTGGAAACACCATATATTTT CASSPLDAGSGNTIYF
TRBJ1-5 NA TRBV30 TGTGCCTGGAGTGCGGGGAGGGATCAGCCCCAGCATTTT CAWSAGRDQPQHF
TRBJ2-3 TRBD2 TRBV29-1 TGCAGCGTTGATCCTCGGGGGGGCCGCACAGATACGCAGTATTTT CSVDPRGGRTDTQYF
TRBJ1-1 NA TRBV30 TGTGCCTGGGGACGCGGGGACGGTAAGGCTTTCTTT CAWGRGDGKAFF
TRBJ1-1 TRBD1 TRBV7-9 TGTGCCAGCAGCTTAGGGAGGGGGCGTGAGACTGAAGCTTTCTTT CASSLGRGRETEAFF
TRBJ2-7 TRBD1 TRBV4-2 TGTGCCAGCAGCCCCTTAGGACGGGACAGGGGGTCCTACGAGCAGTACTTC CASSPLGRDRGSYEQYF
TRBJ1-1 NA TRBV29-1 TGCAGCGTTCACCCAGGGGAGGGCACTGAAGCTTTCTTT CSVHPGEGTEAFF
TRBJ1-1 TRBD1 TRBV19 TGTGCCAGTAGTATGGGGGGTACAGGGGGCCATGAAGCTTTCTTT CASSMGGTGGHEAFF
TRBJ1-3 NA TRBV13 TGTGCCAGCAGCTCTCCAACAGGACCAGGAAACACCATATATTTT CASSSPTGPGNTIYF
TRBJ1-2 NA TRBV4-1 TGCGCCAGCAGCCAAGATCCTCACTATGGCTACACCTTC CASSQDPHYGYTF
TRBJ2-5 TRBD2 TRBV5-1 TGCGCCAGCACACTTGGACTAGCGGGGGACTGGATGCACTTC CASTLGLAGDWMHF
TRBJ2-6 TRBD2 TRBV6-4 TGTGCCAGCAGCCGGGGGGACTCTGGGGCCAACGTCCTGACTTTC CASSRGDSGANVLTF
TRBJ2-1 NA TRBV20-1 TGCAGTGCTTACAAAAGCAATGAGCAGTTCTTC CSAYKSNEQFF